This T cell receptor beta chain was captured in a study of regulatory T cells in long-lasting Graves disease. Trimming cost V 1 base and J 5 bases, with 11 bases left between them. CDR1 is DFQATT and CDR2 is SNEGSKA in the germline V gene (reference sequence). This CDR3 has 13 residues. For TCR beta, libraries came from iRepertoire HTBI primers and Arm-PCR of CDR3 regions. Each CDR3 protein is one row after TCRdb ran MiXCR on the multiplex PCR reads. The sample has approximately 470,000 distinct CDR3 sequences, less than 25% seen once. Time point noted: persistent/refractory GD, antithyroid drugs over 5 years with positive TRAb. PBMC RNA was the source of the TCR library. In this sample, this clonotype turned up many times.

This receptor was taken from a female donor with Graves disease. The sequences come from peripheral blood mononuclear cells (PBMCs), collected when the disease was refractory, from a patient treated with antithyroid drugs. V gene TRBV20-1 combines with J gene TRBJ2-5; D tentatively reads TRBD1 or TRBD2 (5 bases each). This CDR3 reads CSARVRGVETQYF. The CDR3 DNA sequence: TGCAGTGCTAGAGTTCGAGGGGTCGAGACCCAGTACTTC.